This T cell receptor (beta chain) was observed in a study of blood T cells in healthy people across ages. As for the study in general: There was about one barcoded beta molecule captured by template switching per two T cells.

Study-wide results and limits: Roughly linear age-related decline in beta diversity appeared, significant by age about 40. Whereas aged donors had fewer naive CD4+ cells, long-lived donors had more of them and higher diversity.

In its sample, this clonotype was seen a few times. The target antigen is unknown. Then a second PCR, running about 6 to 11 cycles, was carried out with a sample-barcoded 5' primer and a J-beta primer mix. Researchers report that each sample yielded at least 3 million CDR3-containing paired-end reads. TCRdb used MiXCR to reprocess the 5' RACE reads, holding one entry per CDR3 protein. The repertoire consists of 980,000 or so distinct CDR3 sequences, with around 48% occurring once and the leading ten covering 13%. Trimming removed 4 bases at V and 6 bases at J, with 17 bases between. Germline assignment: CDR1 SGHRS and CDR2 YFSETQ. CDR3 length: 15 residues.

Sequencing was performed on blood. The rearrangement joins TRBV5-1 to TRBJ2-1; D perhaps matches TRBD1 (7 bases). The sequence came from a man aged 30 to 45 in good health. For the CDR3, the DNA is TGCGCCAGCAGCACGGGCGGGGACAGCTTCAATGAGCAGTTCTTC. Protein product: CASSTGGDSFNEQFF. Using reference TRBV5-1 and TRBJ2-1 for the parts outside the CDR3, the full variable domain is KAGVTQTPRYLIKTRGQQVTLSCSPISGHRSVSWYQQTPGQGLQFLFEYFSETQRNKGNFPGRFSGRQFSNSRSEMNVSTLELGDSALYLCASSTGGDSFNEQFFGPGTRLTVL.